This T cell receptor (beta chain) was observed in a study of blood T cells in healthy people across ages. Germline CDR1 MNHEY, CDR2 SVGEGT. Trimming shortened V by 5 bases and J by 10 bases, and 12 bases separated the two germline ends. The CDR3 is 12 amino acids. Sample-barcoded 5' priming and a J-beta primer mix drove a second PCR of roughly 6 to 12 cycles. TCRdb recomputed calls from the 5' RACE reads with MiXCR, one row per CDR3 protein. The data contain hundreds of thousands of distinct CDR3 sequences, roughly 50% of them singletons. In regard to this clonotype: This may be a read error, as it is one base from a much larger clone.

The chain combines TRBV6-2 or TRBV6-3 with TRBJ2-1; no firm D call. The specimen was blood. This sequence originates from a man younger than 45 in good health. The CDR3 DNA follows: TGTGCCAGCAGTAACTTCAACCGGGAGCAGTTCTTC. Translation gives CASSNFNREQFF.